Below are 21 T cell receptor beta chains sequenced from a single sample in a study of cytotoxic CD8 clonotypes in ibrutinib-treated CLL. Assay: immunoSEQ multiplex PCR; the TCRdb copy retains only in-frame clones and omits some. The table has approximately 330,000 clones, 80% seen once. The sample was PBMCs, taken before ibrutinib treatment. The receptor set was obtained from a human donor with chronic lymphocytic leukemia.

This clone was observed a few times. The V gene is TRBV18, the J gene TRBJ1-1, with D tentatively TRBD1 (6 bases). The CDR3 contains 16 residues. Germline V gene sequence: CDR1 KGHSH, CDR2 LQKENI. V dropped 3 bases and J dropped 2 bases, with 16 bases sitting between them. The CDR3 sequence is CASSPPGGGRNTEAFF. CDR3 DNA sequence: TGTGCCAGCTCACCCCCCGGAGGGGGAAGAAACACTGAAGCTTTCTTT.

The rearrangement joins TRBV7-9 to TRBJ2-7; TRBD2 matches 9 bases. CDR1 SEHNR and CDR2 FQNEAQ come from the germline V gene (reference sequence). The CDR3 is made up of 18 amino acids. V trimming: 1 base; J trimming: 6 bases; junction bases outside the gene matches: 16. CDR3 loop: CASSLEVAASGTRSEQYF. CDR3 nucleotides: TGTGCCAGCAGCTTAGAGGTTGCGGCTAGCGGGACTCGATCCGAGCAGTACTTC.

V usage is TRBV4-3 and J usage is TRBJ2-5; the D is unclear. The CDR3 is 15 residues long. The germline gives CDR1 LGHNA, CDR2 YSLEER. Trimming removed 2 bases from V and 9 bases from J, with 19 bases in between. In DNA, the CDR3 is TGCGCCAGCAGCCAAAACGATGGACCAAATTGGTCCCAGTACTTC. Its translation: CASSQNDGPNWSQYF.

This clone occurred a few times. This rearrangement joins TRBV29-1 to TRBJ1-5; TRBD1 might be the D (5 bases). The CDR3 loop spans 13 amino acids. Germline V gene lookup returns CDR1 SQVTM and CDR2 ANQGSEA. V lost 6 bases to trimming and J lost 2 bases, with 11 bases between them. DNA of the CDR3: TGCAGCGTGGAACAGGACGGCAATCAGCCCCAGCATTTT. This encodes CSVEQDGNQPQHF.

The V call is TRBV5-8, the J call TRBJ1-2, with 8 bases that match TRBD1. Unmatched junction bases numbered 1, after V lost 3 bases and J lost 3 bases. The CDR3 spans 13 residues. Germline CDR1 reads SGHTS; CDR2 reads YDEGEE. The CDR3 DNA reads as TGTGCCAGCAGCTCGGGACAGGACTATGGCTACACCTTC. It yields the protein CASSSGQDYGYTF.

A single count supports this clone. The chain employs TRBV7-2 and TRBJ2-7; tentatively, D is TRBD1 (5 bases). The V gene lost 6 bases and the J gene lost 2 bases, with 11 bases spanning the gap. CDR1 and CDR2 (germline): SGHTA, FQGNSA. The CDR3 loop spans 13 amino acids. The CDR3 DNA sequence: TGTGCCAGCAGTCACAGGCTCACCTACGAGCAGTACTTC. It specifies CASSHRLTYEQYF.

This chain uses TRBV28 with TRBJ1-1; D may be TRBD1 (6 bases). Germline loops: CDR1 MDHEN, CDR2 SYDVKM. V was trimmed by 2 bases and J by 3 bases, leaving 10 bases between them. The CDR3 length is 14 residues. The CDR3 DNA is TGTGCCAGCAGTTTAGGGGGCCCACACACTGAAGCTTTCTTT. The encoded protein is CASSLGGPHTEAFF.

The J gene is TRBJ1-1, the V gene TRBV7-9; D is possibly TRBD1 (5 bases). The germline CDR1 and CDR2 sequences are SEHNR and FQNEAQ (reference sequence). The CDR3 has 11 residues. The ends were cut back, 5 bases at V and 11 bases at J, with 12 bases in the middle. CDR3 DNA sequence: TGTGCCAGCAGCCTGGGGGGGATGGCTTTCTTT. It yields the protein CASSLGGMAFF.

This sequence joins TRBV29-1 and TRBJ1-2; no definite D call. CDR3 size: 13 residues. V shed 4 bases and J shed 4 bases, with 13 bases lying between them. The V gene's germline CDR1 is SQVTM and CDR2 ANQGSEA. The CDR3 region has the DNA TGCAGCGTTGCGTGGGGATTTAGCTATGGCTACACCTTC. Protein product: CSVAWGFSYGYTF.

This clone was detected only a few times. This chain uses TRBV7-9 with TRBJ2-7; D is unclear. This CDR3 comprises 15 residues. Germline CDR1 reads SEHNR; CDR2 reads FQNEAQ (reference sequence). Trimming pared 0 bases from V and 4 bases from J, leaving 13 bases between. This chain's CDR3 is CASSLAVGLSYEQYF. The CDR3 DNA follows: TGTGCCAGCAGCTTAGCCGTGGGATTGTCGTACGAGCAGTACTTC.

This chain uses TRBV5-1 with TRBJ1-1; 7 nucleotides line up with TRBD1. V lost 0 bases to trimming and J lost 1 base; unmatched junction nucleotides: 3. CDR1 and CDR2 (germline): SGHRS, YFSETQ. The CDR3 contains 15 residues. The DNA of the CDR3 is TGCGCCAGCAGCTTGGGTACAGGGGAGAACACTGAAGCTTTCTTT. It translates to CASSLGTGENTEAFF.

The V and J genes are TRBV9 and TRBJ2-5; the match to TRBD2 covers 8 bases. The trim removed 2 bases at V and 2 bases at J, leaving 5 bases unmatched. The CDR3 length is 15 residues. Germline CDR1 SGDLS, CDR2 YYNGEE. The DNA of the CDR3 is TGTGCCAGCAGCGTGACTAGCGCGCGACAAGAGACCCAGTACTTC. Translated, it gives CASSVTSARQETQYF.

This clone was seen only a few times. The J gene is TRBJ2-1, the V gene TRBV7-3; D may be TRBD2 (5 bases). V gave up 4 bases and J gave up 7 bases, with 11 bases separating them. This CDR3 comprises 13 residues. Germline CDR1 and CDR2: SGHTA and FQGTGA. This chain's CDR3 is CASSSDGNNEQFF. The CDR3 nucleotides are TGTGCCAGCAGCTCAGACGGGAATAATGAGCAGTTCTTC.

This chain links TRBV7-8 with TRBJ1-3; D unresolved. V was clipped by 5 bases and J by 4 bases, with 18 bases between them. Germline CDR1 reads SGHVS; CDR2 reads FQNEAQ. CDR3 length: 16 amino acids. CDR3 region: CASSPREGLSGNTIYF. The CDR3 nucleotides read TGTGCCAGCAGCCCGCGAGAAGGTCTTTCGGGAAACACCATATATTTT. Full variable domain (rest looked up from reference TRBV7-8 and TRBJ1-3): GAGVSQSPRYKVAKRGQDVALRCDPISGHVSLFWYQQALGQGPEFLTYFQNEAQLDKSGLPSDRFFAERPEGSVSTLKIQRTQQEDSAVYLCASSPREGLSGNTIYFGEGSWLTVV.

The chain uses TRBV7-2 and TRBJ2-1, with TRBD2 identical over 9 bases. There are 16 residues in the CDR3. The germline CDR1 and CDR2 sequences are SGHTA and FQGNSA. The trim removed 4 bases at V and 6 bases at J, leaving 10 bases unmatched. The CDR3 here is CASSSRASGTGNEQFF. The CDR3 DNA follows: TGTGCCAGCAGCTCCCGAGCTAGCGGGACCGGCAATGAGCAGTTCTTC.

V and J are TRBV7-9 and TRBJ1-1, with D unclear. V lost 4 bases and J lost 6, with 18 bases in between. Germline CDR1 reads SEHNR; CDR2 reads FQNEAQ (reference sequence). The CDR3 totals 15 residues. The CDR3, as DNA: TGTGCCAGCAGCTCAGGACGAGCTGTTACAGCTGAAGCTTTCTTT. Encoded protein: CASSSGRAVTAEAFF.

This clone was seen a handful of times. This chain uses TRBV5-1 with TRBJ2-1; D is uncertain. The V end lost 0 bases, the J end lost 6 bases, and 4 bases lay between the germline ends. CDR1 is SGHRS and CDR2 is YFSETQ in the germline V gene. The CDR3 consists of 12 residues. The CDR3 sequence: CASSLEFNEQFF. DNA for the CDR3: TGCGCCAGCAGCTTGGAGTTCAATGAGCAGTTCTTC.

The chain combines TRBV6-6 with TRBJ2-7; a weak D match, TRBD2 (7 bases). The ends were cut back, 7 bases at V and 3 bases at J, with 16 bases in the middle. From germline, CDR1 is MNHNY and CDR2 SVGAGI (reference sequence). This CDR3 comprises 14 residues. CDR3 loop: CASKTGGANYEQYF. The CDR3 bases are TGTGCCAGCAAAACTGGGGGGGCGAACTACGAGCAGTACTTC.

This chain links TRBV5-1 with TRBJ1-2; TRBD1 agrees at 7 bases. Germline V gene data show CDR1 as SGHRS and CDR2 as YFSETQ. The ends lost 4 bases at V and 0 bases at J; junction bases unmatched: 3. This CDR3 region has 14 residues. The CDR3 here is CASSPGTANYGYTF. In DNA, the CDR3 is TGCGCCAGCAGCCCGGGGACAGCTAACTATGGCTACACCTTC.

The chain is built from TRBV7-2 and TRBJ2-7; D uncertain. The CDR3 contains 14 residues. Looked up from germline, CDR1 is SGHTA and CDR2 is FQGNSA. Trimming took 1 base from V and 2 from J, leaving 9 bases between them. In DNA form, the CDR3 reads TGTGCCAGCAGCTTAGGCCTGGTCCCCTACGAGCAGTACTTC. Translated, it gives CASSLGLVPYEQYF. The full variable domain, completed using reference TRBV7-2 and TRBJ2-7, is GAGVSQSPSNKVTEKGKDVELRCDPISGHTALYWYRQSLGQGLEFLIYFQGNSAPDKSGLPSDRFSAERTGGSVSTLTIQRTQQEDSAVYLCASSLGLVPYEQYFGPGTRLTVT.

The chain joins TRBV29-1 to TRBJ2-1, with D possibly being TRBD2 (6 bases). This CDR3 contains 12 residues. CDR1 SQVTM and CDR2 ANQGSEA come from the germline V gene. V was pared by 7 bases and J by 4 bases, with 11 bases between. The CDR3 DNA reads TGCAGCGGGGAAGGACTATACAATGAGCAGTTCTTC. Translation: CSGEGLYNEQFF.